The count of the clone carrying this TCR beta chain is one. Measured with immunoSEQ multiplex PCR; TCRdb has only the in-frame clones, and not every one. This table has some 80,000 clones, just under 85% appearing once. The sample originates from a study of PD-L1 blockade in urothelial cancer. Time point meaning: pretreatment peripheral blood. This CDR3 spans 16 amino acids. CDR1 MRHNA and CDR2 SNTAGT come from the germline V gene. V lost 2 bases to trimming and J lost 6 bases; unmatched junction nucleotides: 9. This TCR came from a man in his forties with urothelial cancer. The gene calls are TRBV6-4 and TRBJ2-1; 8 bases fit TRBD2. Specimen: PBMCs, collected around atezolizumab (anti-PD-L1) treatment. The CDR3 sequence is CASSDTHGGRSNEQFF. The DNA of the CDR3 is TGTGCCAGCAGTGACACCCATGGCGGGAGGTCCAATGAGCAGTTCTTC.